These T cell receptor beta chains were read from a single sample in a study of blood T cell repertoires in COVID-19. Here immunoSEQ multiplex PCR was the method, and the copy in TCRdb shows in-frame clones only, minus some. The sample holds about 3,200 clones; over 75% are singletons and the top ten take approximately 6.3%. The material sequenced was peripheral blood. All receptors come from a human donor with active COVID-19. The donor label of this sample is uncertain. Both conserved end residues are part of each CDR3. A D gene is named only where the DNA matches it firmly. Size is stated for part of the rows, as once, few or many counts, or as a class when the clone is expanded.

J: TRBJ1-1
length: 13
D: .
size: once
V: TRBV5-1
DNA: TGCGCCAGCAGTAAAAATAAGGAGACTGAAGCTTTCTTT
CDR3: CASSKNKETEAFF

J: TRBJ1-3
length: 14
D: .
size: .
V: TRBV11-2
DNA: TGTGCCAGCAGCTCCACTCGTCTTGGAAACACCATATATTTT
CDR3: CASSSTRLGNTIYF

J: TRBJ2-3
length: 15
D: TRBD2
size: .
V: TRBV7-9
DNA: TGTGCCAGCAGCTTAACTAGCGGGGTGGCAGATACGCAGTATTTT
CDR3: CASSLTSGVADTQYF

J: TRBJ2-5
length: 15
D: .
size: .
V: TRBV7-2
DNA: TGTGCCAGCAGCTTAGGGGGCGGCCCACAAGAGACCCAGTACTTC
CDR3: CASSLGGGPQETQYF

J: TRBJ2-7
length: 16
D: .
size: .
V: TRBV10-3
DNA: TGTGCCATCAGTGAGTCGGGCGGCAGGGGCTCCTACGAGCAGTACTTC
CDR3: CAISESGGRGSYEQYF

J: TRBJ2-7
length: 16
D: .
size: .
V: TRBV7-9
DNA: TGTGCCAGCAGCTTAAGTCAGGGCGTAAGCTCCTACGAGCAGTACTTC
CDR3: CASSLSQGVSSYEQYF

J: TRBJ1-4
length: 15
D: .
size: once
V: TRBV7-2
DNA: TGTGCCAGCAGCAAGCCGGGTACAGGAGTGGGAAAACTGTTTTTT
CDR3: CASSKPGTGVGKLFF

J: TRBJ1-5
length: 15
D: TRBD1
size: .
V: TRBV29-1
DNA: TGCAGCGTTGGGGACAGGGGAAGTAGCAATCAGCCCCAGCATTTT
CDR3: CSVGDRGSSNQPQHF

J: TRBJ2-1
length: 14
D: TRBD2
size: .
V: TRBV6-5
DNA: TGTGCCAGCAGCAGACTAGCGGGGGTACATGAGCAGTTCTTC
CDR3: CASSRLAGVHEQFF

J: TRBJ1-3
length: 15
D: .
size: .
V: TRBV7-9
DNA: TGTGCCAGCAGCCTCCCCGGAGACTCTGGAAACACCATATATTTT
CDR3: CASSLPGDSGNTIYF

J: TRBJ1-5
length: 14
D: .
size: .
V: TRBV6-5
DNA: TGTGCCAGCAGTTCCCAGTATAGCAATCAGCCCCAGCATTTT
CDR3: CASSSQYSNQPQHF

J: TRBJ1-6
length: 14
D: TRBD1
size: .
V: TRBV7-9
DNA: TGTGCCAGCAGTCTTGACAGGGGGAGCTCACCCCTCCACTTT
CDR3: CASSLDRGSSPLHF

J: TRBJ1-1
length: 14
D: .
size: .
V: TRBV28
DNA: TGTGCCAGCAGGATAGCAGGGGTCGGGGTTGAAGCTTTCTTT
CDR3: CASRIAGVGVEAFF

J: TRBJ2-3
length: 15
D: TRBD2
size: .
V: TRBV3-1/TRBV3-2
DNA: TGTGCCAGCAGCCAAGATCGACTAGCGGCAGATACGCAGTATTTT
CDR3: CASSQDRLAADTQYF

J: TRBJ2-7
length: 17
D: TRBD1
size: once
V: TRBV30
DNA: TGTGCCTGGAGTGCCCCGCCGGGACAGGGGCCCCCCTACGAGCAGTACTTC
CDR3: CAWSAPPGQGPPYEQYF

J: TRBJ2-1
length: 16
D: TRBD2
size: .
V: TRBV24-1
DNA: TGTGCCACCAGTGATCATCCAGCGGGAGAGGCCAATGAGCAGTTCTTC
CDR3: CATSDHPAGEANEQFF

J: TRBJ2-3
length: 17
D: TRBD2
size: few
V: TRBV10-3
DNA: TGTGCCATCAGTGACGGGACTAGCGGGGGGGTCACAGATACGCAGTATTTT
CDR3: CAISDGTSGGVTDTQYF

J: TRBJ1-1
length: 19
D: .
size: .
V: TRBV4-2
DNA: TGTGCCAGCAGCCAAGTCAAGGTGGGGGGTTCGAATCGTGGCACTGAAGCTTTCTTT
CDR3: CASSQVKVGGSNRGTEAFF

J: TRBJ2-2
length: 18
D: TRBD1
size: .
V: TRBV13
DNA: TGTGCCAGCAGCCTAACCATGGACAGGGTGCTCGACACCGGGGAGCTGTTTTTT
CDR3: CASSLTMDRVLDTGELFF

J: TRBJ2-3
length: 17
D: TRBD2
size: .
V: TRBV2
DNA: TGTGCCAGTAAATTAAGCCGACTAGCGGGAACCACAGATACGCAGTATTTT
CDR3: CASKLSRLAGTTDTQYF